The text below deals with one TCR beta chain. These data come from a study of blood T cell repertoires in COVID-19. Germline lookup yields CDR1 MNHEY and CDR2 SVGEGT. The J segment lost 7 bases and the V segment lost 6 bases, leaving 8 bases of the junction unmatched. The CDR3 sequence is 14 residues long. Seattle's enrolled individuals joined amid active infection and were then monitored longitudinally. Per the authors' pipeline: How many nucleated cells were present was estimated from reference gene primer amplification. Clones were sequenced by immunoSEQ multiplex PCR, and TCRdb holds only the in-frame ones, with some missing. V, J and clone size derive from that table, while D and trimming were established from the DNA sequence. The sample yields roughly 160,000 clones, about 83% seen once.

Sequencing was carried out using peripheral blood. V is TRBV6-2 or TRBV6-3 and J is TRBJ1-2, with 10 bases identical to TRBD1. The sequence was obtained from an elderly woman with COVID-19, enrolled during active disease. This CDR3 reads CASSQFGTGVGYTF. The CDR3 DNA follows: TGTGCCAGCAGCCAATTCGGGACAGGGGTTGGCTACACCTTC.